This TCR beta chain was obtained from a study of T-cell memory formation after mild COVID-19. General observations from the study: A subset of responding clones appeared in pre-infection memory, suggesting cross-reactive memory joined.

This clonotype was seen more than once but under ten times. What it binds is not known. TCRdb used MiXCR to reprocess the 5' RACE reads, holding one entry per CDR3 protein. This sample has 260,000 or so distinct CDR3 sequences, with about a sixth found just once. Trimming took 8 bases from V and 6 from J; bases not matched to a gene: 6. CDR3 size: 14 residues. CDR1 MGHRA and CDR2 YSYEKL come from the germline V gene. The V gene is TRBV4-1, the J gene TRBJ1-4; TRBD1 matches 10 bases. This TCR was recovered from a young man who had mild COVID-19 (a few samples of this study predate the infection). Cell type and time point are not known. The sequenced sample consisted of PBMCs or a T cell subset sorted from them (not recorded which). In DNA, the CDR3 is TGCGCCAGCGGCAGGGACAGGGGAGATGAAAAACTGTTTTTT. The encoded protein is CASGRDRGDEKLFF.